The next 20 T cell receptor beta chains were all read from a single sample in a study of T cell responses to AZD1222 COVID-19 vaccine. TCRdb's copy holds only in-frame clones and misses some; the assay was immunoSEQ multiplex PCR. The data contain tens of thousands of clones, just over 90% of them singletons. The sequences come from peripheral blood, collected 28 days after the second dose of the MenACWY control vaccine. These receptors were taken from an adult who received the MenACWY meningococcal vaccine as a control.

This clone appeared once. The CDR3 is CASSVGAGGSGEQFF. The CDR3 bases are TGTGCCAGCAGCGTAGGAGCGGGAGGATCGGGTGAGCAGTTCTTC. This chain uses TRBV9 with TRBJ2-1, with 9 nucleotides matching TRBD2. The CDR3 consists of 15 residues. Germline-derived CDR1 and CDR2 are SGDLS and YYNGEE. V gave up 0 bases and J gave up 9 bases; unmatched junction bases: 7.

This chain links TRBV5-4 with TRBJ2-6; D uncertain. The CDR3 is 16 residues long. Germline V gene data show CDR1 as SGHNT and CDR2 as YYREEE (reference sequence). V lost 0 bases and J 0 bases, leaving 7 bases between the germline ends. Here the CDR3 reads CASSLGRTSGANVLTF. The DNA of the CDR3 is TGTGCCAGCAGCTTGGGACGGACCTCTGGGGCCAACGTCCTGACTTTC.

The chain employs TRBV5-4 and TRBJ2-3; D ambiguous. The CDR3 is 16 residues long. V dropped 4 bases and J dropped 0 bases, with 15 bases sitting between them. Germline values: CDR1 SGHNT, CDR2 YYREEE (reference sequence). Here the CDR3 DNA reads TGTGCCAGCAGCGGAACGCAGCTCCCTAGCACAGATACGCAGTATTTT. Translated, it gives CASSGTQLPSTDTQYF.

This chain connects TRBV7-2 to TRBJ2-4; D remains unclear. CDR1 is SGHTA and CDR2 is FQGNSA in the germline V gene. Trimming stripped 2 bases from V and 0 bases from J, with 11 bases between. This CDR3 has 16 amino acids. CDR3 protein: CASSLTGPGAKNIQYF. The CDR3 DNA reads as TGTGCCAGCAGCTTAACTGGGCCCGGAGCCAAAAACATTCAGTACTTC.

The chain couples TRBV5-4 to TRBJ1-5, with D hard to call. Per the germline V gene, CDR1 is SGHNT and CDR2 is YYREEE (reference sequence). V lost 0 bases to trimming and J lost 2 bases, with 6 bases between them. The CDR3 contains 14 residues. CDR3 sequence: CASSLGEGNQPQHF. Written as DNA, the CDR3 is TGTGCCAGCAGCTTGGGGGAGGGCAATCAGCCCCAGCATTTT.

The V call is TRBV10-3, the J call TRBJ1-2, with D perhaps TRBD1 (6 bases). The CDR3 runs to 14 residues. Germline lookup yields CDR1 ENHRY and CDR2 SYGVKD. V lost 3 bases and J lost 4, with 12 bases in between. The CDR3 region has the DNA TGTGCCATCAGTGAATGGGACAAAGGCTATGGCTACACCTTC. Encoded protein: CAISEWDKGYGYTF.

The rearrangement links TRBV12-3 or TRBV12-4 to TRBJ1-1; D might be TRBD1 (6 bases). The CDR3 contains 11 residues. Trimming pared 6 bases from V and 7 bases from J, leaving 9 bases between. The DNA for the CDR3 is TGTGCCAGCAGCCTAGGGGGTGAAGCTTTCTTT. Translating it yields CASSLGGEAFF.

Only a few counts were recorded for this clone. The chain is built from TRBV12-3 or TRBV12-4 and TRBJ2-1, with TRBD2 matching 11 bases. V was pared by 6 bases and J by 7 bases, with 2 bases of the junction left unmatched. The CDR3 sequence is 13 residues long. CDR3 protein: CASRRTSGNEQFF. DNA of the CDR3: TGTGCCAGCAGGCGGACTAGCGGGAATGAGCAGTTCTTC.

The V and J genes are TRBV3-1 (or the pseudogene TRBV3-2) and TRBJ1-2, with D perhaps TRBD1 (5 bases). The CDR3 totals 15 residues. Trimming took 0 bases from V and 4 from J, leaving 12 bases between them. The germline V gene encodes CDR1 LGHDT and CDR2 YNNKEL (reference sequence). This CDR3 is CASSQEGEIFYGYTF. The CDR3 coding sequence is TGTGCCAGCAGCCAAGAAGGGGAAATCTTCTATGGCTACACCTTC.

This clone has just one count. The chain recombines TRBV9 with TRBJ1-4, with 7 nucleotides matching TRBD1. V trimming: 4 bases; J trimming: 4 bases; junction bases outside the gene matches: 7. This CDR3 is built from 15 residues. CDR1 and CDR2 (germline): SGDLS, YYNGEE. CDR3 in DNA: TGTGCCAGCAGCAAAAGAGGGACAGTTAATGAAAAACTGTTTTTT. Translation: CASSKRGTVNEKLFF.

The rearrangement joins TRBV29-1 to TRBJ2-1, with 9 bases identical to TRBD2. The CDR3 contains 14 residues. CDR1 is SQVTM, CDR2 ANQGSEA, per germline. Losses at the gene ends were 7 bases for V and 0 bases for J; bases not matched to a gene: 4. CDR3 in amino acids: CSGVAGDSYNEQFF. CDR3 DNA: TGCAGCGGTGTAGCGGGAGACTCCTACAATGAGCAGTTCTTC.

This chain joins TRBV11-2 and TRBJ2-1; 9 bases align to TRBD2. Losses at the gene ends were 5 bases for V and 0 bases for J; bases not matched to a gene: 5. This CDR3 is 16 amino acids long. The germline V gene encodes CDR1 SGHAT and CDR2 FQNNGV. CDR3 coding DNA: TGTGCCAGCAGCCAGGCGGGAGGGAGCTCCTACAATGAGCAGTTCTTC. Residues: CASSQAGGSSYNEQFF.

The chain combines TRBV4-2 with TRBJ2-1; D assignment may be TRBD1 or TRBD2 (6 bases each). In germline, CDR1 is LGHNA, CDR2 YNFKEQ. Trimming removed 1 base from V and 10 bases from J, with 14 bases in between. The CDR3 covers 14 residues. The CDR3 is CASSQGRGSWEQFF. CDR3 nucleotides: TGTGCCAGCAGCCAAGGGAGGGGGTCATGGGAGCAGTTCTTC.

V and J are TRBV5-1 and TRBJ1-4; TRBD1 might be the D (5 bases). The V end was cut by 0 bases, the J end by 7 bases, with 13 bases between. Germline CDR1 and CDR2: SGHRS and YFSETQ. This CDR3 has 15 amino acids. CDR3 residues: CASSLDQGSGEKLFF. The CDR3 DNA sequence: TGCGCCAGCAGCTTGGATCAGGGTAGCGGTGAAAAACTGTTTTTT.

This clone came up a few times. The V gene is TRBV29-1, the J gene TRBJ1-2; D not resolved. The CDR3 contains 13 residues. V lost 5 bases, J lost 4 bases, and 14 bases lay in between. Germline V gene sequence: CDR1 SQVTM, CDR2 ANQGSEA. The CDR3 coding sequence is TGCAGCGTTCGGGCTTCCCCTATCTATGGCTACACCTTC. Translation gives CSVRASPIYGYTF.

The rearrangement joins TRBV5-1 to TRBJ2-2; 7 bases are a match to TRBD2. CDR1 is SGHRS and CDR2 is YFSETQ in the germline V gene. The CDR3 is 18 residues long. Trimming removed 4 bases from V and 4 bases from J; junction bases left unmatched: 16. This chain's CDR3 is CASSPGGEPSGSTGELFF. CDR3 sequence (DNA): TGCGCCAGCAGCCCCGGAGGGGAACCTAGCGGATCCACCGGGGAGCTGTTTTTT. Drawing the rest from reference TRBV5-1 and TRBJ2-2, the complete variable domain is KAGVTQTPRYLIKTRGQQVTLSCSPISGHRSVSWYQQTPGQGLQFLFEYFSETQRNKGNFPGRFSGRQFSNSRSEMNVSTLELGDSALYLCASSPGGEPSGSTGELFFGEGSRLTVL.

The CDR3 loop reads CASSLRTGDYGYTF. The DNA of the CDR3 is TGTGCCAGCTCACTGAGGACAGGGGACTATGGCTACACCTTC. The V and J genes are TRBV18 and TRBJ1-2; 9 positions match TRBD1. Germline-derived CDR1 and CDR2 are KGHSH and LQKENI. This CDR3 has 14 amino acids. Unmatched junction bases numbered 3, after V lost 4 bases and J lost 3 bases.

CDR3 nucleotide sequence: TGTGCCAGTAGTATCACTAGCGGGAGAATCGATGAGCAGTTCTTC. It yields the protein CASSITSGRIDEQFF. The V call is TRBV19, the J call TRBJ2-1; 11 bases are a match to TRBD2. Germline trimming cut 3 bases from V and 8 bases from J; bases unmatched to any gene: 6. From germline, CDR1 is LNHDA and CDR2 SQIVND (reference sequence). The length of the CDR3 is 15 residues.

The chain is built from TRBV4-3 and TRBJ2-1, with D tentatively TRBD2 (5 bases). Germline V gene sequence: CDR1 LGHNA, CDR2 YSLEER. The CDR3 has 16 amino acids. The ends were cut back, 0 bases at V and 3 bases at J, with 12 bases in the middle. CDR3 region: CASSQDVRGSYNEQFF. The DNA for the CDR3 is TGCGCCAGCAGCCAAGATGTCCGAGGGAGCTACAATGAGCAGTTCTTC.

The genes are TRBV19 and TRBJ1-5, with D hard to call. CDR1 and CDR2 (germline): LNHDA, SQIVND (reference sequence). V was pared by 1 base and J by 1 base, with 8 bases between. The CDR3 consists of 15 residues. This chain's CDR3 is CASSIVGESNQPQHF. CDR3 coding DNA: TGTGCCAGTAGTATAGTCGGGGAAAGCAATCAGCCCCAGCATTTT.